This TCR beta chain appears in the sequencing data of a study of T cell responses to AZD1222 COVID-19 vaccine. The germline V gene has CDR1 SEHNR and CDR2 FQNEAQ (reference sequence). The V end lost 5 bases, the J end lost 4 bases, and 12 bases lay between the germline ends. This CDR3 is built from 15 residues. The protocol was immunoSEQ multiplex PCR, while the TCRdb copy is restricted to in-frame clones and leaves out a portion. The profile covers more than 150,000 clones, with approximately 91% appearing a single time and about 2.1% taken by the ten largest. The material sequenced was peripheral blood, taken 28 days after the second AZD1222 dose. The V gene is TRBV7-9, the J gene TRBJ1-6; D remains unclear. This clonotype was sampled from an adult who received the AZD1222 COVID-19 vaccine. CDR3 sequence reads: CASSARSNYNSPLHF. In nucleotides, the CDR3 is TGTGCCAGCAGCGCCCGATCCAATTATAATTCACCCCTCCACTTT.